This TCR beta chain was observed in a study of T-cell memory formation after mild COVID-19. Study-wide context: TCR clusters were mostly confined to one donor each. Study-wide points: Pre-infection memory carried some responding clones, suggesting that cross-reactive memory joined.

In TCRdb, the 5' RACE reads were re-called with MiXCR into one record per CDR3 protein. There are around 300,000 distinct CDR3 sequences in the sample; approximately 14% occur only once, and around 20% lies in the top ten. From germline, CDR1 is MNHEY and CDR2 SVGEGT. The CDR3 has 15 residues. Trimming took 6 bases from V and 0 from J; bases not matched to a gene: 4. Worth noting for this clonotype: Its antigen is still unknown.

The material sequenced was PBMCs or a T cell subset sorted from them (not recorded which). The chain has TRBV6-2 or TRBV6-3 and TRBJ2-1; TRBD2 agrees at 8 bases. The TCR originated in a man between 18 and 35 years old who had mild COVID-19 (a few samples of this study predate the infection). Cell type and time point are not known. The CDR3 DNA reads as TGTGCCAGCAGGCCGGGAGGGGTCTCCTACAATGAGCAGTTCTTC. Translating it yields CASRPGGVSYNEQFF.